A selection of T cell receptor beta chains follows, all from one sample in a study of CD8 T cells in ankylosing spondylitis. Via MiXCR, TCRdb re-called the 5' RACE reads, giving one row per CDR3 protein. Found here are some 150,000 distinct CDR3 sequences, around 42% of them singletons; the top ten hold roughly 15%. The sequenced sample consisted of synovial fluid, either unsorted or a sorted T cell fraction (not recorded which). Receptors were obtained from a male donor with ankylosing spondylitis. The CDR3 runs from the conserved cysteine through the conserved F or W. The D gene is left open where the match is weak. Size tells how often a clone was seen (once, few, many) or the class of an expanded clone, and some rows leave it out.

TRBV10-3	-	TRBJ1-5	-	CAISERRQGYSNQPQHF	TGTGCCATCAGTGAGAGGAGGCAGGGATATAGCAATCAGCCCCAGCATTTT
TRBV28	-	TRBJ1-6	-	CASRWVSYNSPLHF	TGTGCCAGCCGTTGGGTCTCCTATAATTCACCCCTCCACTTT
TRBV18	-	TRBJ1-5	-	CASSPRVSNQPQHF	TGTGCCAGCTCACCAAGGGTTAGCAATCAGCCCCAGCATTTT
TRBV11-2	-	TRBJ2-1	-	CASSPPYRVSSYNEQFF	TGTGCCAGCAGCCCGCCCTATAGGGTGAGCTCCTACAATGAGCAGTTCTTC
TRBV6-2/TRBV6-3	-	TRBJ1-3	many	CASSYSDSGNTIYF	TGTGCCAGCAGTTACTCGGACTCTGGAAACACCATATATTTT
TRBV11-3	-	TRBJ2-7	-	CASSLGKGESAYEQYF	TGTGCCAGCAGCTTAGGGAAGGGAGAATCAGCCTACGAGCAGTACTTC
TRBV11-3	TRBD1	TRBJ2-1	few	CASSTRQGINEQFF	TGTGCCAGCAGCACCCGACAGGGGATAAATGAGCAGTTCTTC
TRBV19	-	TRBJ2-7	-	CATRNGTSGHYEQYF	TGTGCCACCCGAAACGGGACATCAGGACACTACGAGCAGTACTTC
TRBV7-9	-	TRBJ1-2	-	CASSSHGGAYGYTF	TGTGCCAGCAGTTCACACGGGGGTGCCTATGGCTACACCTTC
TRBV5-1	-	TRBJ1-1	once	CASSLSGRSMNTEAFF	TGCGCCAGCAGCTTGAGTGGACGTTCCATGAACACTGAAGCTTTCTTT
TRBV12-3/TRBV12-4	-	TRBJ1-5	few	CASSFRYSNQPQHF	TGTGCCAGCAGTTTCAGATATAGCAATCAGCCCCAGCATTTT
TRBV7-9	-	TRBJ1-1	few	CASSPVRGTTEAFF	TGTGCCAGCAGCCCCGTCAGGGGTACGACTGAAGCTTTCTTT
TRBV4-3	-	TRBJ2-3	-	CASSQTRVSVTDTQYF	TGCGCCAGCAGCCAGACCAGGGTTTCTGTCACAGATACGCAGTATTTT
TRBV27	-	TRBJ2-1	-	CASSPRWGARNEQFF	TGTGCCAGCAGTCCCCGATGGGGGGCTCGTAATGAGCAGTTCTTC
TRBV28	-	TRBJ1-5	-	CASSLLRGWGQPQHF	TGTGCCAGCAGTCTACTCCGCGGTTGGGGGCAGCCCCAGCATTTT
TRBV18	TRBD1	TRBJ2-7	-	CASSPRDRGSYEQYF	TGTGCCAGCTCACCCCGGGACAGGGGATCCTACGAGCAGTACTTC
TRBV11-2	-	TRBJ2-1	medium-sized	CASSWTRSSYNEQFF	TGTGCCAGCAGCTGGACCAGAAGCTCCTACAATGAGCAGTTCTTC
TRBV4-3	-	TRBJ2-7	-	CASSQDMSASSYEQYF	TGCGCCAGCAGCCAAGATATGTCGGCAAGCTCCTACGAGCAGTACTTC
TRBV20-1	-	TRBJ1-3	few	CSARRDPPVSGTGNTIYF	TGCAGTGCTAGGAGGGACCCCCCGGTGTCGGGGACTGGAAACACCATATATTTT
TRBV7-9	TRBD2	TRBJ2-1	-	CASIPPRGDNEQFF	TGTGCCAGCATCCCCCCCCGGGGGGACAATGAGCAGTTCTTC
TRBV13	TRBD2	TRBJ2-1	-	CASSLAGGLYNEQFF	TGTGCCAGCAGCTTAGCGGGGGGGCTTTACAATGAGCAGTTCTTC
TRBV20-1	-	TRBJ2-2	-	CSALTGTTGELFF	TGCAGTGCTCTCACAGGGACCACCGGGGAGCTGTTTTTT
TRBV29-1	TRBD2	TRBJ2-1	-	CSVDGLAPSYNEQFF	TGCAGCGTAGATGGACTAGCGCCTTCCTACAATGAGCAGTTCTTC
TRBV15	-	TRBJ2-1	once	CATSRDSRPPFDSYNEQFF	TGTGCCACCAGCAGAGATTCAAGGCCACCCTTCGACTCCTACAATGAGCAGTTCTTC
TRBV19	TRBD2	TRBJ2-7	few	CASSIGDGLAASEQYF	TGTGCCAGTAGTATAGGCGACGGACTAGCGGCGTCCGAGCAGTACTTC
TRBV18	-	TRBJ2-1	-	CASSPRRGPYNEQFF	TGTGCCAGCTCACCAAGGAGAGGGCCGTACAATGAGCAGTTCTTC
TRBV18	TRBD1	TRBJ1-2	-	CASSPAGTGGNGYTF	TGTGCCAGCTCACCAGCCGGGACAGGGGGCAATGGCTACACCTTC
TRBV11-3	-	TRBJ2-1	-	CASSLALKNNEQFF	TGTGCCAGCAGCTTAGCACTGAAGAACAATGAGCAGTTCTTC
TRBV6-1	-	TRBJ1-4	-	CASSENPTLGINEKLFF	TGTGCCAGCAGTGAAAATCCGACACTGGGGATTAATGAAAAACTGTTTTTT
TRBV12-3/TRBV12-4	-	TRBJ1-1	-	CASSPPGPRAEAFF	TGTGCCAGCAGTCCCCCGGGCCCCCGGGCTGAAGCTTTCTTT
TRBV12-3/TRBV12-4	-	TRBJ2-1	few	CASSLAGRELTEQFF	TGTGCCAGCAGTTTGGCGGGCAGGGAACTGACTGAGCAGTTCTTC
TRBV29-1	TRBD1	TRBJ1-1	few	CSVEGGQGSAEAFF	TGCAGCGTTGAAGGGGGACAGGGGAGCGCTGAAGCTTTCTTT
TRBV12-3/TRBV12-4	-	TRBJ2-2	-	CASSRIATLAGELFF	TGTGCCAGCAGTCGCATCGCGACTCTCGCCGGGGAGCTGTTTTTT
TRBV5-1	-	TRBJ1-1	-	CASSVRVWNTEAFF	TGCGCCAGCAGCGTCAGGGTGTGGAACACTGAAGCTTTCTTT
TRBV20-1	-	TRBJ2-1	-	CSRLEDEQFF	TGCAGCCGTTTGGAGGATGAGCAGTTCTTC
TRBV12-3/TRBV12-4	-	TRBJ1-2	-	CASSANLRPYGYTF	TGTGCCAGCAGTGCCAACTTAAGGCCCTATGGCTACACCTTC
TRBV12-3/TRBV12-4	-	TRBJ1-5	-	CASTQGGLPDSNQPQHF	TGTGCCAGCACCCAGGGAGGGCTGCCGGATAGCAATCAGCCCCAGCATTTT